A selection of T cell receptor beta chains follows, all from one sample in a study of T cell repertoires in cytomegalovirus infection. TCRdb independently ran MiXCR on the reads; one entry per CDR3 protein. The repertoire holds about half a million distinct CDR3 sequences, with 30% to 40% as singletons. The antigens for these receptors are not known. The sample was cultured PBMCs, taken from culture after CMV antigen stimulation. The receptors were gathered from a human donor in good health (CMV status not recorded). Some clones in this sample may be carry-over from other donors' samples. Each CDR3 is given with its conserved first and last residue. A D gene is named only where the DNA matches it firmly. For some rows the clone size is stated as once, few or many, or as a class when expanded; others skip it.

TRBJ2-3	TRBD2	few	TRBV19	CATSGGGTDTQYF	TGTGCCACTAGCGGGGGGGGCACAGATACGCAGTATTTT
TRBJ1-2	TRBD1	few	TRBV5-4	CASSPPGQGMPTDGYTF	TGTGCCAGCAGCCCGCCGGGACAGGGGATGCCCACGGATGGCTACACCTTC
TRBJ1-2	NA	few	TRBV28	CASSSHMTGTVAVHGYTF	TGTGCCAGCAGTTCCCACATGACCGGGACGGTGGCTGTTCATGGCTACACCTTC
TRBJ1-2	NA	once	TRBV6-5	CASSSQGRWYTF	TGTGCCAGCAGTTCCCAGGGCCGGTGGTACACCTTC
TRBJ2-3	TRBD2	NA	TRBV6-6	CASSYSGLAGDTTDTQYF	TGTGCCAGCAGTTACTCCGGACTAGCGGGAGACACCACAGATACGCAGTATTTT
TRBJ1-5	NA	NA	TRBV6-2/TRBV6-3	CASSYTPDNQPQHF	TGTGCCAGCAGTTACACCCCCGACAATCAGCCCCAGCATTTT
TRBJ1-2	NA	NA	TRBV2	CALLGVDYGYTF	TGTGCCCTGCTGGGGGTGGACTATGGCTACACCTTC
TRBJ2-3	NA	few	TRBV11-3	CASSRTGLGDTQYF	TGTGCCAGCAGCCGGACGGGATTAGGGGATACGCAGTATTTT
TRBJ2-7	NA	NA	TRBV19	CASSPGPGGEQYF	TGTGCCAGTAGCCCGGGGCCTGGGGGCGAGCAGTACTTC
TRBJ2-7	NA	few	TRBV4-1	CASSLAGWDYEQYF	TGCGCCAGCAGCCTGGCAGGGTGGGACTACGAGCAGTACTTC
TRBJ2-3	TRBD2	NA	TRBV28	CATRDPAGVTDTQYF	TGTGCCACACGGGACCCAGCGGGAGTAACAGATACGCAGTATTTT
TRBJ2-1	TRBD1	NA	TRBV7-9	CASSPKTGGDYNEQFF	TGTGCCAGCAGCCCAAAGACAGGGGGGGACTACAATGAGCAGTTCTTC
TRBJ2-1	TRBD2	many	TRBV7-2	CASSLDLAGGLEQFF	TGTGCCAGCAGCTTAGACCTAGCGGGAGGCCTTGAGCAGTTCTTC
TRBJ2-3	TRBD2	NA	TRBV24-1	CATSDPLAGGGDTQYF	TGTGCCACCAGTGATCCACTAGCGGGTGGCGGAGATACGCAGTATTTT
TRBJ2-3	TRBD2	NA	TRBV18	CASSPGLAGEADTQYF	TGTGCCAGCTCACCGGGACTAGCGGGAGAGGCGGATACGCAGTATTTT
TRBJ2-1	TRBD2	few	TRBV7-2	CASSLAGTSARGNEQFF	TGTGCCAGCAGCTTAGCAGGGACTAGCGCCAGAGGGAATGAGCAGTTCTTC
TRBJ2-2	NA	NA	TRBV7-8	CASSLEAGRTGELFF	TGTGCCAGCAGCTTAGAAGCGGGCCGCACCGGGGAGCTGTTTTTT
TRBJ1-2	NA	NA	TRBV6-1	CASSEAHGRGYTF	TGTGCCAGCAGTGAAGCGCACGGGCGGGGCTACACCTTC
TRBJ1-3	NA	once	TRBV15	CATSPGGTVGNTIYF	TGTGCCACCAGCCCCGGCGGGACGGTTGGAAACACCATATATTTT
TRBJ2-1	NA	NA	TRBV12-3/TRBV12-4	CASSPKRSLLYNEQFF	TGTGCCAGCAGTCCCAAGCGAAGCCTCCTCTACAATGAGCAGTTCTTC
TRBJ2-2	NA	few	TRBV7-2	CASSYGLFRQAGELFF	TGTGCCAGCAGCTATGGACTATTCAGACAGGCCGGGGAGCTGTTTTTT
TRBJ2-3	NA	NA	TRBV6-2/TRBV6-3	CASSPPTRDTQYF	TGTGCCAGCAGCCCTCCGACTAGGGATACGCAGTATTTT
TRBJ2-2	NA	NA	TRBV30	CAGEEAGELFF	TGTGCCGGGGAGGAAGCCGGGGAGCTGTTTTTT
TRBJ2-1	TRBD2	NA	TRBV2	CASSELAGVRTPILF	TGTGCCAGCAGTGAACTAGCGGGAGTTCGTACTCCCATCCTCTTC